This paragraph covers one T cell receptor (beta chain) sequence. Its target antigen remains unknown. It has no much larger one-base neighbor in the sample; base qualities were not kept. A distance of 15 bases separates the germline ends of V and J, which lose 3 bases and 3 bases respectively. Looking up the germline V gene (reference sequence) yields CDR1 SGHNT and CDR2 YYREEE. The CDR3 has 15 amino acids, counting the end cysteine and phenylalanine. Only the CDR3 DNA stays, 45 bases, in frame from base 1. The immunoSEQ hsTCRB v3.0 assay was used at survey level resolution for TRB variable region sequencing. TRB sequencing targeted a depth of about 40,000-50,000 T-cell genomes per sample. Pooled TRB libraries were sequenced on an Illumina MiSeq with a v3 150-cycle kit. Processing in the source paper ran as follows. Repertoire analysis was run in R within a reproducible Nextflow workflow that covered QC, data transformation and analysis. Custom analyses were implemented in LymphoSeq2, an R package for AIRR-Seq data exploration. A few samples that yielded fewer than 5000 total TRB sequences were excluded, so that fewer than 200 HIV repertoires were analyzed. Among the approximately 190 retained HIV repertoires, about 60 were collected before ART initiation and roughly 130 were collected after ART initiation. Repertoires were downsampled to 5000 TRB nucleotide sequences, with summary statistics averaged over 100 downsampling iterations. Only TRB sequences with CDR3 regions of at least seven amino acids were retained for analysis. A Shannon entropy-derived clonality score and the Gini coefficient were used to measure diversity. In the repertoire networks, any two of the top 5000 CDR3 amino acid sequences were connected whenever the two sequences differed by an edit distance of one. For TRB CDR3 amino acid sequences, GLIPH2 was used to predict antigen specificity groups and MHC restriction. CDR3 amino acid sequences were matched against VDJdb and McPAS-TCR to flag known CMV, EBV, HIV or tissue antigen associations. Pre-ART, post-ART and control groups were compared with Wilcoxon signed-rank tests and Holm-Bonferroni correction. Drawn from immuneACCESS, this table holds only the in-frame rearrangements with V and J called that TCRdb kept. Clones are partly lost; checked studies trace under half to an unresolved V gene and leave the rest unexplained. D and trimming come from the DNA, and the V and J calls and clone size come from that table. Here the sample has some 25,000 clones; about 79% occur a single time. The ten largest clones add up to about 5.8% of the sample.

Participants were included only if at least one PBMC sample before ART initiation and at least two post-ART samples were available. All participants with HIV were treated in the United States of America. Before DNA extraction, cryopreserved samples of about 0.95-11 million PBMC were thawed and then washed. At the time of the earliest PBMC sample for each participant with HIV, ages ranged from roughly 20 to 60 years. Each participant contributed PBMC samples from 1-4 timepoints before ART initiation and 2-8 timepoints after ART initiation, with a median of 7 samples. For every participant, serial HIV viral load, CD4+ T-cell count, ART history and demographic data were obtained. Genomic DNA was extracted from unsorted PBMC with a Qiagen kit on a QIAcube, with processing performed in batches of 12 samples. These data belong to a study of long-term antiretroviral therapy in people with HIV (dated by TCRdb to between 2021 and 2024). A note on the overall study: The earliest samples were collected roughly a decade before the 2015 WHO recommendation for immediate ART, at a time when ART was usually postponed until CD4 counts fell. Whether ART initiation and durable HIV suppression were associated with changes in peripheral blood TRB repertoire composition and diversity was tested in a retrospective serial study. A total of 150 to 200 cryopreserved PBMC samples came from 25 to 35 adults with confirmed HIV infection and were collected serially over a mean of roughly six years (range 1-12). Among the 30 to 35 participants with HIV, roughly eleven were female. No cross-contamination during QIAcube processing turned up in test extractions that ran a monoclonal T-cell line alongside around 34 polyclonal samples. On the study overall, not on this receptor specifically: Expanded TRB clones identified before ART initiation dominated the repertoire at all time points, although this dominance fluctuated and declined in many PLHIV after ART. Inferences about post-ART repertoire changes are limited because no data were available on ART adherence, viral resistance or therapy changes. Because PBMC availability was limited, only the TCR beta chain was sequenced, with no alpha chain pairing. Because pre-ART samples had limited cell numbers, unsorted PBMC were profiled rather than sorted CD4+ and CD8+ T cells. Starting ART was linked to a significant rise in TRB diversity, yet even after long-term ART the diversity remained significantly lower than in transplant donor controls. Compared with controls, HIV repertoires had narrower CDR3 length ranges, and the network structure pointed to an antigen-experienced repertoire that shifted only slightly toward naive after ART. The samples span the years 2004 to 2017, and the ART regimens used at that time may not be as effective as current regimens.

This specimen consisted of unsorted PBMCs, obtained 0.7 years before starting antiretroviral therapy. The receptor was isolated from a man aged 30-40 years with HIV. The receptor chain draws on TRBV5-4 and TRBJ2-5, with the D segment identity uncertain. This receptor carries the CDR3 CASSSRSYPKETQYF. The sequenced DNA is TGTGCCAGCAGCTCCAGGTCCTACCCAAAAGAGACCCAGTACTTC.